The 3 T cell receptor beta chains given below trace back to one sample, sequenced in a study of Tregs in tolerant kidney transplant recipients. The protocol was immunoSEQ multiplex PCR, while the TCRdb copy is restricted to in-frame clones and leaves out a portion. The sample has 20,000 to 25,000 clones, over 70% seen once; the top ten hold about a quarter. Mixed chimerism was transient after nonmyeloablative marrow transplants from related graft donors. The sample in question was CD8+ T cells from blood (PBMCs), obtained 6 months after the transplant. Source of these receptors: a human patient who received a combined kidney and bone marrow transplant. Some of the T cells may derive from the graft donor.

This clone has only one observation. The V call is TRBV5-6, the J call TRBJ1-2; D ambiguous. Deletions cut 0 bases from V and 4 bases from J, with 7 bases between. CDR3 length: 13 residues. CDR1 is SGHDT and CDR2 is YYEEEE in the germline V gene. CDR3 bases: TGTGCCAGCAGCTTGGGGGCTACCTATGGCTACACCTTC. This gives the protein CASSLGATYGYTF.

This chain uses TRBV9 with TRBJ2-2; TRBD1 might be the D (6 bases). The CDR3 length is 12 residues. V was trimmed by 5 bases and J by 4 bases, leaving 6 bases between them. Germline V gene lookup returns CDR1 SGDLS and CDR2 YYNGEE. This CDR3 is CASRQGTGELFF. CDR3 in DNA: TGTGCCAGCAGACAGGGCACCGGGGAGCTGTTTTTT.

The chain is built from TRBV9 and TRBJ2-1; 10 bases agree with TRBD2. J lost 7 bases, V lost 4 bases, and 8 bases had no gene match. Germline V CDR1 and CDR2: SGDLS, YYNGEE. The CDR3 has 15 amino acids. CDR3 loop: CASSSAGGPGNEQFF. CDR3 nucleotides: TGTGCCAGCAGCTCAGCGGGAGGGCCTGGGAATGAGCAGTTCTTC.